This TCR beta chain was obtained from a study of blood T cell repertoires in COVID-19 (dated by TCRdb to the early 2020s). Turning to the overall study: Collaborator samples came from the United States, Italy and Spain and covered acute and convalescent phases of COVID-19. Deeply sampled blood TCRbeta repertoires from subjects exposed to, actively infected with, or recovered from COVID-19 were included in the dataset. Sample metadata almost always included a de-identified subject ID, COVID-19 status, age in years and sex. HLA class I and class II types, where available, came from metadata supplied by the sample provider rather than from assay-based typing. The repertoires were released in a freely available public database intended as a resource for research on the immune response to SARS-CoV-2. Samples came from the ongoing ImmuneRACE study (first 160 participants) plus 1,254 subjects from 6 global collaborators. The prospective study material was composed of cDNA or gDNA derived from T cells, B-cell-depleted T cells, or PBMCs.

For this chain, trimming is 4 bases at the V end and 0 bases at the J end, and the number of junction bases without a gene match is 9. CDR1 and CDR2 (LGHDT, YNNKEL) derive from the germline V gene (reference sequence). The CDR3 contains 17 residues, cysteine and phenylalanine counted. Of the read, only the CDR3 DNA is kept; its 51 bases are in frame from base 1. TCRbeta CDR3 regions were amplified from genomic DNA by means of the immunoSEQ Assay, a bias-controlled multiplex PCR. In the original analysis: Within the assay, amplification of reference gene primers was used to estimate how many nucleated cells each sample contained. To quantify the absolute abundance of each unique TCRbeta CDR3 rearrangement, sequence reads were collapsed and filtered. Productive Simpson clonality was computed per sample as the square root of Simpson's diversity index over productive rearrangements. The table comes from immuneACCESS by way of TCRdb, which keeps in-frame sequences with V and J called. Part of the clones is missing from these tables; in studies checked, under half for an unresolved V gene and the rest for unknown reasons. V, J and clone size derive from that table, while D and trimming were established from the DNA sequence. The sample yields around 160,000 clones; roughly 90% were counted once. The ten most abundant clones make up roughly 2% of the sample.

Each collaborating institution followed its own protocols to collect whole blood in K2EDTA tubes. For TCRbeta analysis, collaborator samples were shipped as frozen whole blood, as isolated PBMCs, or as DNA extracted from either sample type. Remarks on this clone: No cognate antigen has been identified for it. No base-level quality is on record; no much larger clone is a single base apart.

General conclusions and limits of the study: The quantity of clinical and demographic metadata differed by source and by participant and was supplied without curation.

The TCR comes from a human donor in a cohort sampled during active COVID-19. The material sequenced was peripheral blood. The rearranged chain carries TRBV3-1 (or the pseudogene TRBV3-2) and TRBJ2-7, with TRBD2 identical over 10 junction bases. The CDR3 amino acid sequence is: CASSPRVSGRFSYEQYF. In nucleotides, the sequence is TGTGCCAGCAGCCCCCGGGTTAGCGGGAGGTTCTCCTACGAGCAGTACTTC.